This record concerns one T cell receptor beta chain sequence. This CDR3 contains 13 residues. Germline V gene data show CDR1 as WSHSY and CDR2 as SAAADI. V shed 10 bases, J shed 9 bases, and the junction held 10 bases outside the gene matches. This entry comes from a study of T cells in tumors and immune-related adverse events. Clones were read by immunoSEQ multiplex PCR, and TCRdb kept only the in-frame ones, dropping some. The sample has more than 10,000 clones; roughly 90% are singletons. This material consisted of lymph node tissue, taken from a patient treated with anti-PD-1 therapy. This TCR was sampled from a female donor with metastatic renal cell carcinoma. This rearrangement joins TRBV10-2 to TRBJ1-5; 9 bases agree with TRBD1. CDR3 region: CATRTGEGGPQHF. The CDR3 coding sequence is TGCGCCACCAGGACAGGGGAGGGTGGGCCCCAGCATTTT.